These T cell receptor beta chains were read from a single sample in a study of ipilimumab plus nivolumab after autologous stem cell transplantation. Generated by immunoSEQ multiplex PCR, the TCRdb table keeps only in-frame clones and is missing some. The sample yields around 45,000 clones, roughly 84% seen once. The sample in question was PBMCs, obtained in a trial of ipilimumab plus nivolumab as post-transplant consolidation. The receptors derive from a male donor with multiple myeloma. CDR3s include the opening cysteine and the closing phenylalanine or tryptophan. Each record gives: V gene, clone size, J gene, CDR3 protein. Some rows mark clone size as missing; the rest say once, few, many or name a class of expanded clone.

>TRBV6-6|NA|TRBJ2-7
CASRGTSATSYEQYF
>TRBV10-3|NA|TRBJ1-1
CAISEGRGGNTEAFF
>TRBV5-1|NA|TRBJ2-5
CASTPSPSGQETQYF
>TRBV30|NA|TRBJ1-2
CVAAGANYGYTF
>TRBV7-2|NA|TRBJ2-3
CASSLGHSPKKYF
>TRBV7-3|NA|TRBJ2-2
CASSLSGDPGELFF
>TRBV28|NA|TRBJ1-2
CASSLGPFDGYTF
>TRBV10-1|NA|TRBJ2-7
CASKRDAASEQYF
>TRBV15|once|TRBJ1-2
CATSRDSNTGTGVYGYTF
>TRBV9|NA|TRBJ2-5
CASSTGNGETQYF
>TRBV9|NA|TRBJ2-5
CASSVGAGSETQYF
>TRBV7-2|once|TRBJ1-1
CASSLDGQGLGTEAFF
>TRBV28|NA|TRBJ2-7
CASILSPQEAYEQYF
>TRBV29-1|NA|TRBJ2-7
CSVEGGSTAPYEQYF
>TRBV5-1|NA|TRBJ2-1
CASRGEGANEQFF
>TRBV27|NA|TRBJ1-5
CASNGVASNQPQHF
>TRBV6-6|few|TRBJ2-6
CASTPTGFGANVLTF
>TRBV19|NA|TRBJ2-7
CASREGQGGSYEQYF